This T cell receptor beta chain stems from a study of response to subunit inactivated influenza vaccine. This clonotype was seen more than once but under ten times. There are 18 residues in the CDR3. Trimming cost V 0 bases and J 4 bases, with 19 bases left between them. Looked up from germline, CDR1 is LGHNA and CDR2 is YSLEER. MiXCR was run by TCRdb on the RT-PCR reads, yielding one entry per CDR3 protein. This table holds about 540,000 distinct CDR3 sequences, roughly a quarter found once. The sample also formed part of further work on T cells expressing NK-cell markers. That report adds: TCR beta cDNA was made by 5'RACE template switching with UMIs. In four donors, dominant clonotypes made up about 28.3-65% of CD3+CD56-NKG2C+ cells.

This clonotype was sampled from a man aged 50 or older who received an inactivated influenza vaccine. The sample was CD4+ T cells sorted from PBMCs, taken 11 to 12 days after vaccination. The V gene is TRBV4-3, the J gene TRBJ2-1, with a weak D call TRBD2 (6 bases). CDR3 amino acids: CASSQDPAGTVRYNEQFF. CDR3 in DNA: TGCGCCAGCAGCCAAGATCCAGCCGGGACTGTGAGGTACAATGAGCAGTTCTTC.